The rows below give T cell receptor beta chains drawn from one sample of a study of T cells in Graves' hyperthyroidism and ophthalmopathy. In TCRdb, the multiplex PCR reads were re-called with MiXCR into one record per CDR3 protein. The table lists roughly 750,000 distinct CDR3 sequences, about a sixth of them singletons. The specimen was blood. The receptors originated from a man aged 18 to 30 with Graves' hyperthyroidism. Both conserved end residues are part of each CDR3. The D gene is left open where the match is weak.

>TRBV2|TRBJ2-2|TRBD1
CASTVTDRHANTGELFF
>TRBV18|TRBJ2-3|NA
CASSPRLTADTQYF
>TRBV7-9|TRBJ2-3|TRBD1
CASSRDRVGDTQYF
>TRBV7-9|TRBJ2-3|NA
CASSLATGSQYF
>TRBV7-9|TRBJ2-7|TRBD2
CASSIVGTSSHEQYF
>TRBV20-1|TRBJ2-7|TRBD2
CSAGGTSGYEQYF
>TRBV28|TRBJ1-2|TRBD1
CASSSTGAAPGGYTF
>TRBV29-1|TRBJ2-3|TRBD1
CSVEGARQGTTDTQYF
>TRBV7-9|TRBJ2-6|NA
CASSLSGTGSSGANVLTF
>TRBV5-5|TRBJ1-4|NA
CASSVQWDEKLFF
>TRBV20-1|TRBJ2-5|TRBD2
CSATGGGDETQYF
>TRBV13|TRBJ1-1|NA
CASNDRLRAEAFF
>TRBV6-2/TRBV6-3|TRBJ2-5|TRBD1
CASRTGAETQYF
>TRBV20-1|TRBJ2-1|TRBD2
CSAREQAGGPDEQFF
>TRBV20-1|TRBJ2-5|TRBD2
CSASALAGGTGQETQYF
>TRBV20-1|TRBJ2-7|NA
CSANDGSYEQYF
>TRBV6-1|TRBJ1-2|NA
CASTRAGDFGYTF
>TRBV6-1|TRBJ1-1|NA
CASSEPDGNTEAFF
>TRBV18|TRBJ1-1|NA
CASRVGMNTEAFF
>TRBV6-1|TRBJ2-3|NA
CASSETFGLTDTQYF
>TRBV28|TRBJ2-7|TRBD2
CASSSIVLAAGREQYF
>TRBV20-1|TRBJ2-3|TRBD2
CSARNSGTSTDTQYF
>TRBV28|TRBJ2-5|NA
CASSSPVDGAVETQYF
>TRBV5-5|TRBJ2-1|NA
CASSSEGGVGFF
>TRBV7-9|TRBJ1-1|NA
CASSFLPLTANTEAFF
>TRBV30|TRBJ2-2|TRBD2
CAWSRLAGAVTGELFF
>TRBV7-6|TRBJ2-5|TRBD1
CASSLVRDRGETQYF
>TRBV5-5|TRBJ2-7|TRBD2
CASSFTRELLYEQYF
>TRBV27|TRBJ1-1|NA
CASKSGTGPEAFF
>TRBV29-1|TRBJ1-2|TRBD1
CSVEPGTGGDLWGYTF
>TRBV18|TRBJ2-5|TRBD2
CASSPTSDSRQETQYF
>TRBV19|TRBJ1-1|NA
CASSIIGGYTEAFF
>TRBV6-2/TRBV6-3|TRBJ1-1|NA
CASTPGTEAFF
>TRBV7-9|TRBJ2-7|TRBD2
CASSPGGDEQYF
>TRBV28|TRBJ2-1|NA
CASSGDEQFF
>TRBV2|TRBJ2-7|NA
CASSDSRAYEQYF
>TRBV11-2|TRBJ2-3|NA
CASSLLGPQATDTQYF
>TRBV30|TRBJ1-1|TRBD1
CAWSVHRAGGCGEAFF
>TRBV29-1|TRBJ2-5|TRBD2
CSVAHTSDGTQYF
>TRBV5-1|TRBJ2-7|TRBD2
CASSSGLAGVNEQYF
>TRBV29-1|TRBJ2-1|TRBD2
CSVGGGRATFDIKEQFF
>TRBV27|TRBJ1-6|NA
CASSPWTPLAYNSPLHF
>TRBV5-5|TRBJ2-3|NA
CASSWTEITDTQYF
>TRBV28|TRBJ2-7|NA
CASGTFTYEQYF
>TRBV2|TRBJ2-5|NA
CASSGGRLPTQETQYF
>TRBV12-3/TRBV12-4|TRBJ2-2|NA
CASSFRAGPTGELFF
>TRBV19|TRBJ1-1|TRBD1
CASSPRTGLGTEAFF
>TRBV6-1|TRBJ2-3|NA
CASSERTWDTQYF